A selection of T cell receptor beta chains follows, all from one sample in a study of beta chain features in type 1 diabetes. Measured with immunoSEQ multiplex PCR; TCRdb has only the in-frame clones, and not every one. The sample gives a few hundred thousand clones, roughly 11% of which show up once; just over 0.015% is in the top ten. Input material: naive CD4+ T cells from blood. The source is a woman in her 30s in good health. Both conserved end residues are part of each CDR3. The D gene is left open where the match is weak. Clone size is stated in some rows and not others, as once, few, many or a class when expanded.

j_call	clone_size	d_call	v_call	cdr3_nt	cdr3_aa
TRBJ2-5	.	TRBD2	TRBV7-2	TGTGCCAGCAGCTTATCGGGACTAGCGTACGAGACCCAGTACTTC	CASSLSGLAYETQYF
TRBJ2-1	few	TRBD2	TRBV28	TGTGCCAGCAGTTTAGGGATGGCGGGAGTATCTGGTAATGAGCAGTTCTTC	CASSLGMAGVSGNEQFF
TRBJ2-7	few	.	TRBV9	TGTGCCAGCAGCGTGGCGCCCGACACCTCCTACGAGCAGTACTTC	CASSVAPDTSYEQYF
TRBJ1-4	few	TRBD1	TRBV19	TGTGCCAGTAGTATGTCCGGGACAGCTAATGAAAAACTGTTTTTT	CASSMSGTANEKLFF
TRBJ2-5	few	.	TRBV29-1	TGCAGCGCTGCCCTGGGGGGTCAAGAGACCCAGTACTTC	CSAALGGQETQYF
TRBJ2-5	.	TRBD2	TRBV6-5	TGTGCCAGCAGTTTGGGACTAGGCCGGGAGACCCAGTACTTC	CASSLGLGRETQYF
TRBJ1-5	few	.	TRBV10-3	TGTGCCATCAGTGGTACAGGGATGAGCAATCAGCCCCAGCATTTT	CAISGTGMSNQPQHF
TRBJ2-1	.	.	TRBV5-1	TGCGCCAGCAGCTTTGGTACTAGAACAGACCGAACTAGCTCCTACAATGAGCAGTTCTTC	CASSFGTRTDRTSSYNEQFF
TRBJ2-5	few	TRBD2	TRBV9	TGTGCCAGCAGCGCCGGGGGGCGGGAGGGAGGAGAGACCCAGTACTTC	CASSAGGREGGETQYF
TRBJ2-7	few	TRBD2	TRBV7-7	TGTGCTAGCAGCCCGGGACTAGCGGGAGTCGACGAGCAGTACTTC	CASSPGLAGVDEQYF
TRBJ2-7	few	.	TRBV19	TGTGCCAGTAGTATCGGGGACTCCTTGGGCTACGAGCAGTACTTC	CASSIGDSLGYEQYF
TRBJ2-5	few	TRBD1	TRBV30	TGTGCCTGGAGTTCGAACAGGGGGGCAGAGACCCAGTACTTC	CAWSSNRGAETQYF
TRBJ2-1	few	.	TRBV28	TGTGCCAGCAGTACCAGGGGAGGGATTTACAATGAGCAGTTCTTC	CASSTRGGIYNEQFF
TRBJ2-7	few	TRBD2	TRBV25-1	TGTGCCAGCAGTGCGGGGGGGGTCTACGAGCAGTACTTC	CASSAGGVYEQYF
TRBJ1-2	few	.	TRBV28	TGTGCCAGCAGTCCCGGGGGGCGCATCTATGGCTACACCTTC	CASSPGGRIYGYTF
TRBJ2-7	few	TRBD2	TRBV7-2	TGTGCCAGCAGCTTATATTCCGGGAGGACCGACGAGCAGTACTTC	CASSLYSGRTDEQYF
TRBJ1-5	.	TRBD1	TRBV6-1	TGTGCCAGCAGTGATCCGGGACAGGGCAATCAGCCCCAGCATTTT	CASSDPGQGNQPQHF
TRBJ2-7	few	TRBD1	TRBV29-1	TGCAGCGTTACCGGGACAGGGGGAAAGTCCTACGAGCAGTACTTC	CSVTGTGGKSYEQYF
TRBJ2-1	few	.	TRBV5-1	TGCGCCAGCAGCTTGGTTGGGGGCAGCGGTGAGCAGTTCTTC	CASSLVGGSGEQFF
TRBJ1-5	few	.	TRBV30	TGTGCCTGGAGTTTCGGGGGTAGCAATCAGCCCCAGCATTTT	CAWSFGGSNQPQHF
TRBJ1-2	few	.	TRBV19	TGTGCCAGTAGTACTGTCGCTTCCGGGGACTATGGCTACACCTTC	CASSTVASGDYGYTF
TRBJ2-3	few	TRBD2	TRBV7-9	TGTGCCAGCAGCCCAGGGAGGGAGTTCACAGATACGCAGTATTTT	CASSPGREFTDTQYF
TRBJ2-1	.	TRBD2	TRBV30	TGTGCCTGGAGTGTGGCGGGAGCCTACAATGAGCAGTTCTTC	CAWSVAGAYNEQFF
TRBJ2-1	.	.	TRBV4-2	TGTGCCAGCAGCCAAGACCGGAGGACAGACACTAATGAGCAGTTCTTC	CASSQDRRTDTNEQFF
TRBJ2-7	few	.	TRBV5-4	TGTGCCAGCAGCCTGGAGGGAGGGGGCGAGCAGTACTTC	CASSLEGGGEQYF
TRBJ2-3	few	TRBD2	TRBV5-1	TGCGCCAGCAGCTCCCTTCCTCTAGCGGGGGTAGATACGCAGTATTTT	CASSSLPLAGVDTQYF
TRBJ1-3	few	.	TRBV2	TGTGCCAGCAGACAGACTGGAAACACCATATATTTT	CASRQTGNTIYF
TRBJ1-1	.	.	TRBV5-1	TGCGCCAGCAGCTTGGGGCAGATTAACACTGAAGCTTTCTTT	CASSLGQINTEAFF
TRBJ2-5	few	TRBD1	TRBV5-4	TGTGCCAGCAGCTCGCGGACAGGGGCGCAGGAGACCCAGTACTTC	CASSSRTGAQETQYF
TRBJ1-1	few	.	TRBV30	TGTGCCTGGAGTGTTCAGGCGGGTCGATTGAACACTGAAGCTTTCTTT	CAWSVQAGRLNTEAFF
TRBJ2-3	few	.	TRBV9	TGTGCCAGCAGCGAGCGGAGGGCCAAAGATACGCAGTATTTT	CASSERRAKDTQYF
TRBJ2-3	.	TRBD2	TRBV18	TGTGCCAGCTGCGGGGGGAGCACAGATACGCAGTATTTT	CASCGGSTDTQYF
TRBJ2-1	few	.	TRBV7-9	TGTGCCAGCAGCTTACCAAGAGACAATGAGCAGTTCTTC	CASSLPRDNEQFF
TRBJ2-5	few	.	TRBV11-2	TGTGCCAGCAGCTCCGGGGAGACCCAGTACTTC	CASSSGETQYF
TRBJ1-5	few	.	TRBV28	TGTGCCAGCAGCCCTCGGGCAGGGGTTGTTCAGCCCCAGCATTTT	CASSPRAGVVQPQHF
TRBJ2-3	few	.	TRBV11-1	TGTGCCAGCAGCTTATCGTCCGATACGCAGTATTTT	CASSLSSDTQYF
TRBJ2-5	few	.	TRBV5-1	TGCGCCAGCAGCTTGGGGCAGGGGATGGAGACCCAGTACTTC	CASSLGQGMETQYF
TRBJ1-1	.	.	TRBV5-6	TGTGCCAGCAGCTTGAGGCCCCGGGGTAGGTCGAACACTGAAGCTTTCTTT	CASSLRPRGRSNTEAFF
TRBJ2-2	few	.	TRBV7-2	TGTGCCAGCAGCTACGCTCCGACAAACACCGGGGAGCTGTTTTTT	CASSYAPTNTGELFF
TRBJ1-5	.	.	TRBV6-6	TGTGCCAGCAGTTTCCGTGATCAGCCCCAGCATTTT	CASSFRDQPQHF
TRBJ2-7	few	.	TRBV2	TGTGCCAGCACGGCACTAAAGTCGAGCTCCTACGAGCAGTACTTC	CASTALKSSSYEQYF
TRBJ2-2	.	TRBD2	TRBV5-1	TGCGCCAGCAGTTACTCTAGCGGGAGTTCCACCGCGGAGCTGTTTTTT	CASSYSSGSSTAELFF
TRBJ2-3	few	TRBD2	TRBV13	TGTGCCAGCAGCCCAGGGACTAGCGGGGGCACAGATACGCAGTATTTT	CASSPGTSGGTDTQYF
TRBJ2-5	few	TRBD1	TRBV29-1	TGCAGCGTCAGGACAGGGGCCGAGACCCAGTACTTC	CSVRTGAETQYF
TRBJ1-5	few	TRBD1	TRBV29-1	TGCAGCGTTGGGACAGGTTTAAATCAGCCCCAGCATTTT	CSVGTGLNQPQHF